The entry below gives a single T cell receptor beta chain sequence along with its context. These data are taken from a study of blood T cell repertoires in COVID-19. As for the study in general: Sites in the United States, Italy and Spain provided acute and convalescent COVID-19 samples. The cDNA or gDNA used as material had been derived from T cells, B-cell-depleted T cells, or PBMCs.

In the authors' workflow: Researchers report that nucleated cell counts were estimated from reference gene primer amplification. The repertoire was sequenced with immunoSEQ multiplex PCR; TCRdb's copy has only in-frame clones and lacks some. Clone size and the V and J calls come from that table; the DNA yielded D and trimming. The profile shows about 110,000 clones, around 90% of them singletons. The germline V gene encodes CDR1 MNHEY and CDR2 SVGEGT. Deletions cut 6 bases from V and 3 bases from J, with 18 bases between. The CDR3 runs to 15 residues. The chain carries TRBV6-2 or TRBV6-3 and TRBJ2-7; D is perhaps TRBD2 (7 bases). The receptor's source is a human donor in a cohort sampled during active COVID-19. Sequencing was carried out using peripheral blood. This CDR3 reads CASSARGGQYYEQYF. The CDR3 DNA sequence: TGTGCCAGCAGCGCTAGGGGGGGACAATACTACGAGCAGTACTTC.